This TCR beta chain is drawn from a study of blood T cells in healthy people across ages. Combining a sample-barcoded 5' primer with a J-beta primer mix, a second PCR ran for roughly 7 to 12 cycles. TCRdb redid the calling of the 5' RACE reads with MiXCR, one entry per CDR3 protein. Among some 1.6 million distinct CDR3 sequences listed, roughly 32% were seen once. Germline V gene sequence: CDR1 SGHRS, CDR2 YFSETQ. V shed 2 bases and J shed 4 bases, with 18 bases lying between them. The CDR3 loop spans 16 amino acids. The sequence derives from a woman aged 25 to 39 in good health. Source material: blood. The chain joins TRBV5-1 to TRBJ1-2, with D possibly matching TRBD1 (5 bases). CDR3 region: CASSFPGTELIYGYTF. The CDR3 DNA reads TGCGCCAGCAGCTTTCCGGGGACGGAACTCATCTATGGCTACACCTTC.